This T cell receptor beta chain was recovered during a study of vaccination effects on CD4 cells after COVID-19. In the study overall: Sampling occurred a median 72 days post second dose, range 14 to 241.

Ahead of sequencing, the ViraFEST assay grew antigen-specific CD4+ T cells using viral peptide pools. Scientists isolated CD4+ T cells after a roughly 9-day culture period ended. Each participant received a vaccine that was either BNT162b2 or mRNA-1273, given as two doses. Germline CDR1 reads SGHRS; CDR2 reads YFSETQ. The CDR3 has 16 residues. The trim removed 0 bases at V and 5 bases at J, leaving 9 bases unmatched. As to this clone: The antigen remains undetermined.

The table came from immunoSEQ multiplex PCR; TCRdb's copy has only in-frame clones and leaves some out. This sample carries around 65,000 clones, about 80% of them seen once, and the ten largest clones take roughly 1.2%. The chain has TRBV5-1 and TRBJ2-3, with 7 bases fitting TRBD2. The source is a human donor who received a COVID-19 vaccine. The sample here was CD4+ T cells from PBMCs cultured with HCoV-229E spike peptides, taken after COVID-19 vaccination. The chain's CDR3 is CASSLEGTTGGDTQYF. Here the CDR3 DNA reads TGCGCCAGCAGCTTGGAGGGCACTACGGGGGGAGATACGCAGTATTTT.